This entry lists 24 T cell receptor beta chains sequenced from one sample in a study of PD-1 blockade in classical Hodgkin lymphoma. Stated time point: cycle 4 day 1 (C4D1), after about 6 weeks of nivolumab. Relapse after autologous stem cell transplantation occurred in every patient, and brentuximab vedotin exposure varied. The assay was immunoSEQ multiplex PCR, and TCRdb's table has in-frame clones only and misses some. The sample consists of 80,000 to 95,000 clones, under 85% of them appearing once. The sample here was peripheral blood mononuclear cells (PBMCs), taken before the fourth cycle of nivolumab. All receptors come from a human donor with classical Hodgkin lymphoma.

V usage is TRBV19 and J usage is TRBJ1-2, with D tentatively TRBD1 (6 bases). CDR1 LNHDA and CDR2 SQIVND come from the germline V gene (reference sequence). The CDR3 runs 16 residues. V was trimmed by 7 bases and J by 4 bases, leaving 22 bases between them. The chain's CDR3 is CASMLPGRRGRYGYTF. The CDR3 bases are TGTGCCAGTATGCTCCCCGGGAGGCGGGGGCGCTATGGCTACACCTTC.

The V gene is TRBV9, the J gene TRBJ2-1; 13 nucleotides align to TRBD2. Germline V CDR1 and CDR2: SGDLS, YYNGEE. V gave up 2 bases and J gave up 10 bases; unmatched junction bases: 21. The CDR3 is made up of 20 amino acids. The CDR3 loop reads CASSVGTARFTGTSGTEQFF. CDR3 nucleotides: TGTGCCAGCAGCGTTGGGACAGCTCGATTTACCGGGACTAGCGGGACCGAGCAGTTCTTC.

The rearrangement joins TRBV7-2 to TRBJ2-2, with 7 nucleotides matching TRBD2. This CDR3 is built from 13 residues. From germline, CDR1 is SGHTA and CDR2 FQGNSA. With 7 bases clipped from V and 4 bases from J, the junction kept 3 bases outside the gene matches. The CDR3 region has the DNA TGTGCCAGCAACCCGGGGGGCACCGGGGAGCTGTTTTTT. Translation: CASNPGGTGELFF.

This clone was seen once. This CDR3 reads CASTRGGFQETQYF. CDR3 nucleotides: TGTGCCAGCACCCGGGGGGGGTTCCAAGAGACCCAGTACTTC. V gene TRBV7-2 combines with J gene TRBJ2-5; 8 nucleotides match TRBD2. CDR3 length: 14 amino acids. Germline-derived CDR1 and CDR2 are SGHTA and FQGNSA. V lost 7 bases to trimming and J lost 1 base; unmatched junction nucleotides: 5. The complete variable domain, with remaining parts taken from reference TRBV7-2 and TRBJ2-5, reads GAGVSQSPSNKVTEKGKDVELRCDPISGHTALYWYRQSLGQGLEFLIYFQGNSAPDKSGLPSDRFSAERTGGSVSTLTIQRTQQEDSAVYLCASTRGGFQETQYFGPGTRLLVL.

The V call is TRBV11-2, the J call TRBJ1-2; D might be TRBD1 (6 bases). The germline gives CDR1 SGHAT, CDR2 FQNNGV. V lost 6 bases and J 7 bases, leaving 15 bases between the germline ends. The CDR3 sequence is 13 residues long. CDR3 in amino acids: CASRDQGRSGYTF. In nucleotides, the CDR3 is TGTGCCAGCAGGGATCAGGGGAGAAGTGGCTACACCTTC.

The chain recombines TRBV9 with TRBJ2-1; 10 bases fit TRBD2. Trimming removed 3 bases from V and 0 bases from J; junction bases left unmatched: 12. Germline CDR1 SGDLS, CDR2 YYNGEE. The CDR3 runs to 19 residues. Here the CDR3 DNA reads TGTGCCAGCAGCGCCTTCGGAGCGGGAGGGCCCCACTCCTACAATGAGCAGTTCTTC. Encoded protein: CASSAFGAGGPHSYNEQFF.

The chain carries TRBV7-7 and TRBJ2-2; D uncertain. The CDR3 length is 14 residues. V was shortened by 1 base and J by 4 bases, with 7 bases between the two germline ends. Germline values: CDR1 SSHAT, CDR2 FNYEAQ (reference sequence). The CDR3 reads CASSLEDTTGELFF. The CDR3 coding sequence is TGTGCCAGCAGCTTAGAAGACACCACCGGGGAGCTGTTTTTT.

This clone was recorded a few times. The chain combines TRBV6-1 with TRBJ1-5; D is unclear. V was clipped by 7 bases and J by 4 bases, with 8 bases between them. The CDR3 has 12 residues. CDR1 and CDR2 from the germline V gene are MNHNS and SASEGT. The CDR3, as DNA: TGTGCCAGCAAGATCGGGAATCAGCCCCAGCATTTT. As protein: CASKIGNQPQHF.

This clone was seen only once. CDR3 protein: CAWTQGGRQAFF. DNA of the CDR3: TGTGCCTGGACCCAGGGGGGCAGGCAAGCTTTCTTT. J is TRBJ1-1 and V is TRBV30; TRBD1 agrees at 7 bases. The CDR3 runs to 12 residues. CDR1 and CDR2 (germline): GTSNPN, SVGIG (reference sequence). V dropped 4 bases and J dropped 9; count of bases not matched to a gene: 8.

This clone was picked up a small number of times. A junction boundary mismatches the germline segment, possibly from a read error. The rearrangement links TRBV4-1 to TRBJ2-7; D possibly corresponds to TRBD1 (7 bases). This CDR3 is built from 14 residues. Germline CDR1 is MGHRA and CDR2 is YSYEKL. In DNA, the CDR3 is TGCGCCAGCAGCTCAGCAGGGGGGACCGGGGAGCAGCACTTC. This translates into CASSSAGGTGEQHF.

The rearrangement links TRBV5-1 to TRBJ2-7; TRBD1 matches at 7 bases. The germline V gene encodes CDR1 SGHRS and CDR2 YFSETQ. CDR3 length: 14 residues. Trimming cost V 1 base and J 4 bases; bases outside gene matches: 5. As DNA, the CDR3 is TGCGCCAGCAGCTTGAGTGGGACAGCATACGAGCAGTACTTC. Its translation is CASSLSGTAYEQYF.

The chain carries TRBV7-8 and TRBJ2-1; 12 bases align to TRBD2. The CDR3 loop spans 16 amino acids. CDR1 and CDR2 from the germline V gene are SGHVS and FQNEAQ. After removal of 5 bases from V and 4 bases from J, the junction contained 6 bases not matched to a gene. In nucleotides, the CDR3 is TGTGCCAGCAGCCCTAGCGGGAGGGCCGCGTACAATGAGCAGTTCTTC. Translating it yields CASSPSGRAAYNEQFF. Drawing the rest from reference TRBV7-8 and TRBJ2-1, the complete variable domain is GAGVSQSPRYKVAKRGQDVALRCDPISGHVSLFWYQQALGQGPEFLTYFQNEAQLDKSGLPSDRFFAERPEGSVSTLKIQRTQQEDSAVYLCASSPSGRAAYNEQFFGPGTRLTVL.

The chain recombines TRBV6-5 with TRBJ2-7, with 9 bases aligning to TRBD2. The germline V gene has CDR1 MNHEY and CDR2 SVGAGI. The CDR3 is 15 residues long. V gave up 4 bases and J gave up 6 bases; unmatched junction bases: 10. CDR3 amino acids: CASSSMSGRSSEQYF. The CDR3 DNA sequence: TGTGCCAGCAGTTCTATGAGCGGGAGGTCAAGCGAGCAGTACTTC.

This clone was counted a single time. CDR3 sequence (DNA): TGCGCCAGCAGCCCACTGTTGGGCCACGAGCAGTACTTC. Translated, it gives CASSPLLGHEQYF. The rearrangement links TRBV5-1 to TRBJ2-7, with unresolved D. The CDR3 consists of 13 residues. The germline V and J ends were trimmed by 4 bases and 5 bases, with 13 bases remaining between them. CDR1 and CDR2 from the germline V gene are SGHRS and YFSETQ.

This clone showed up many times. This chain uses TRBV6-5 with TRBJ2-7; TRBD1 matches at 10 bases. V dropped 8 bases and J dropped 5; count of bases not matched to a gene: 9. The CDR3 is made up of 14 amino acids. Looked up from germline, CDR1 is MNHEY and CDR2 is SVGAGI. The CDR3 sequence: CASWGDRGTHEQYF. CDR3 nucleotides: TGTGCCAGCTGGGGGGACAGGGGAACCCACGAGCAGTACTTC.

This rearrangement joins TRBV5-1 to TRBJ2-7; the D is unclear. The CDR3 length is 12 residues. CDR1 and CDR2 (germline): SGHRS, YFSETQ. The V gene lost 0 bases and the J gene lost 5 bases, with 6 bases spanning the gap. The CDR3 sequence is CASSLGQNEQYF. DNA for the CDR3: TGCGCCAGCAGCTTGGGGCAGAACGAGCAGTACTTC.

This clone appeared once. The J gene is TRBJ2-3, the V gene TRBV5-1; D gene ambiguous. Germline values: CDR1 SGHRS, CDR2 YFSETQ. The V gene lost 4 bases and the J gene lost 6 bases, with 18 bases spanning the gap. The CDR3 has 15 amino acids. The CDR3 region is CASSDGPIGRDTQYF. The CDR3 DNA reads TGCGCCAGCAGCGACGGACCGATAGGGCGGGATACGCAGTATTTT. The variable domain in full, with the rest retrieved from reference TRBV5-1 and TRBJ2-3, is KAGVTQTPRYLIKTRGQQVTLSCSPISGHRSVSWYQQTPGQGLQFLFEYFSETQRNKGNFPGRFSGRQFSNSRSEMNVSTLELGDSALYLCASSDGPIGRDTQYFGPGTRLTVL.

V is TRBV6-5 and J is TRBJ1-1; maybe TRBD1 (6 bases). Trimming stripped 5 bases from V and 3 bases from J, with 13 bases between. The CDR3 has 14 residues. Germline CDR1 reads MNHEY; CDR2 reads SVGAGI. The CDR3 nucleotides are TGTGCCAGCAGTAGGGGGGGTTCGGACACTGAAGCTTTCTTT. Encoded protein: CASSRGGSDTEAFF.

The V gene is TRBV29-1, the J gene TRBJ2-7; 8 bases are a match to TRBD2. Unmatched junction bases numbered 12, after V lost 8 bases and J lost 6 bases. This CDR3 has 13 residues. The germline V gene has CDR1 SQVTM and CDR2 ANQGSEA. The CDR3 loop is CSFAGTSLSEQYF. The DNA for the CDR3 is TGCAGCTTTGCTGGGACTAGTTTATCCGAGCAGTACTTC.

This chain links TRBV7-9 with TRBJ1-2, with TRBD1 as a possible D gene (5 bases). The CDR3 contains 14 residues. V was shortened by 6 bases and J by 1 base, with 12 bases between the two germline ends. CDR1 and CDR2 (germline): SEHNR, FQNEAQ (reference sequence). In nucleotides, the CDR3 is TGTGCCAGCAGTTACGGGGACGGTAACTATGGCTACACCTTC. Amino acid sequence: CASSYGDGNYGYTF.

V usage is TRBV19 and J usage is TRBJ1-5; D gene ambiguous. Germline values: CDR1 LNHDA, CDR2 SQIVND (reference sequence). Trimming cost V 4 bases and J 2 bases, with 18 bases left between them. The CDR3 contains 17 residues. CDR3 nucleotides: TGTGCCAGTAGTACCACTCGACGGGTTTATGGCAATCAGCCCCAGCATTTT. Its protein is CASSTTRRVYGNQPQHF.

The chain couples TRBV5-8 to TRBJ1-2, with D maybe TRBD1 (5 bases). This CDR3 is built from 14 residues. CDR1 is SGHTS, CDR2 YDEGEE, per germline. V gave up 2 bases and J gave up 4 bases, with 12 bases separating them. This CDR3 is CASSFRGGGYGYTF. The CDR3 DNA reads TGTGCCAGCAGCTTCCGCGGGGGGGGCTATGGCTACACCTTC. Complete variable domain (other parts from reference TRBV5-8 and TRBJ1-2): EAGVTQSPTHLIKTRGQQATLRCSPISGHTSVYWYQQALGLGLQFLLWYDEGEERNRGNFPPRFSGRQFPNYSSELNVNALELEDSALYLCASSFRGGGYGYTFGSGTRLTVV.

This clone has a handful of counts. The chain couples TRBV19 to TRBJ1-1; 7 bases are shared with TRBD1. This CDR3 comprises 14 residues. V was pared by 7 bases and J by 0 bases, with 5 bases of the junction left unmatched. CDR1 and CDR2 (germline): LNHDA, SQIVND (reference sequence). The CDR3 region has the DNA TGTGCCAGTAAACAGGGGTCGGTGAACACTGAAGCTTTCTTT. It yields the protein CASKQGSVNTEAFF.

The count of this clone is one. The chain recombines TRBV2 with TRBJ2-7, with D uncertain. The germline CDR1 and CDR2 sequences are SNHLY and FYNNEI. CDR3 length: 11 amino acids. V lost 3 bases, J lost 4 bases, and 4 bases lay in between. This chain's CDR3 is CASSDIYEQYF. DNA of the CDR3: TGTGCCAGCAGTGACATTTACGAGCAGTACTTC.